The 26 T cell receptor beta chains reported below all come from one sample, sequenced in a study of blood T cell repertoires in COVID-19. Here immunoSEQ multiplex PCR was the method, and the copy in TCRdb shows in-frame clones only, minus some. The table lists about 250,000 clones, 85% to 90% of them singletons. Sequences were obtained from peripheral blood. The receptors derive from a woman between 40 and 50 years old who had recovered from COVID-19.

This chain connects TRBV3-1 (or the pseudogene TRBV3-2) to TRBJ1-5, with D perhaps TRBD1 (5 bases). The CDR3 is made up of 15 amino acids. V shed 0 bases and J shed 6 bases, with 12 bases lying between them. The V gene's germline CDR1 is LGHDT and CDR2 YNNKEL (reference sequence). The CDR3 loop reads CASSQDPQGGQPQHF. The CDR3 DNA sequence: TGTGCCAGCAGCCAAGATCCGCAGGGCGGTCAGCCCCAGCATTTT.

The rearrangement uses TRBV12-5 and TRBJ1-5; 9 nucleotides match TRBD1. V was clipped by 5 bases and J by 2 bases; unmatched bases: 1. Germline V lookup: CDR1 LGHNT, CDR2 FRNRAP. CDR3 length: 14 residues. CDR3 in amino acids: CASGRTGGNQPQHF. In DNA form, the CDR3 reads TGTGCTAGTGGTCGGACAGGGGGCAATCAGCCCCAGCATTTT. Filled out from reference TRBV12-5 and TRBJ1-5, the complete variable domain reads DARVTQTPRHKVTEMGQEVTMRCQPILGHNTVFWYRQTMMQGLELLAYFRNRAPLDDSGMPKDRFSAEMPDATLATLKIQPSEPRDSAVYFCASGRTGGNQPQHFGDGTRLSIL.

This clone was seen ten or more times. V and J are TRBV2 and TRBJ2-7; 7 nucleotides match TRBD2. Germline lookup yields CDR1 SNHLY and CDR2 FYNNEI. The junction had 1 base not matched to a gene; V was cut back by 1 base and J by 1 base. This CDR3 region has 14 residues. In DNA form, the CDR3 reads TGTGCCAGCAGTGAAGGGCGGGGGTCCTACGAGCAGTACTTC. Translation gives CASSEGRGSYEQYF.

In DNA, the CDR3 is TGCGCCAGCAGCCGACAGGTAACGAACACTGAAGCTTTCTTT. Residues: CASSRQVTNTEAFF. J is TRBJ1-1 and V is TRBV5-1; TRBD1 is a possible D gene (6 bases). The CDR3 is 14 amino acids. Trimming took 4 bases from V and 1 from J, leaving 11 bases between them. Germline V gene sequence: CDR1 SGHRS, CDR2 YFSETQ.

The rearrangement links TRBV18 to TRBJ2-3, with 11 positions matching TRBD2. J lost 0 bases, V lost 4 bases, and 9 bases had no gene match. This CDR3 has 18 amino acids. CDR1 and CDR2 from the germline V gene are KGHSH and LQKENI. Here the CDR3 reads CASSLRPTSGVSTDTQYF. The CDR3 nucleotides read TGTGCCAGCTCACTCCGACCGACTAGCGGGGTTAGCACAGATACGCAGTATTTT.

The chain joins TRBV7-3 to TRBJ2-3, with 9 bases that match TRBD2. J gave up 7 bases and V 5 bases, and 10 bases lay outside the gene matches. This CDR3 has 15 amino acids. The germline CDR1 and CDR2 sequences are SGHTA and FQGTGA. CDR3 amino acids: CASSMLAGRLNTQYF. CDR3 bases: TGTGCCAGCAGCATGCTAGCGGGACGGTTGAATACGCAGTATTTT.

This chain links TRBV27 with TRBJ1-5; tentatively, D is TRBD1 (6 bases). Germline V gene lookup returns CDR1 MNHEY and CDR2 SMNVEV (reference sequence). V lost 4 bases to trimming and J lost 0 bases, with 16 bases between them. The CDR3 loop spans 17 amino acids. For the CDR3, the DNA is TGTGCCAGCAGTTCTAAAACAGGGTTAGGTAGCAATCAGCCCCAGCATTTT. Protein: CASSSKTGLGSNQPQHF.

V gene TRBV12-3 or TRBV12-4 combines with J gene TRBJ2-2; D possibly corresponds to TRBD2 (5 bases). This CDR3 has 13 residues. Trimming removed 6 bases at V and 8 bases at J, with 13 bases between. The CDR3 DNA reads TGTGCCAGCAGAGACCAAGAGGGTGGGGAGCTGTTTTTT. Protein product: CASRDQEGGELFF.

The chain carries TRBV4-1 and TRBJ1-5, with a tentative D call TRBD1 (5 bases). CDR1 is MGHRA and CDR2 is YSYEKL in the germline V gene. Deletions cut 1 base from V and 4 bases from J, with 8 bases between. This CDR3 spans 14 amino acids. CDR3 amino acids: CASSQARQNQPQHF. CDR3 nucleotide sequence: TGCGCCAGCAGCCAAGCGAGACAGAATCAGCCCCAGCATTTT.

This clone was observed a single time. This rearrangement joins TRBV18 to TRBJ2-1, with 8 bases that match TRBD2. V lost 10 bases to trimming and J lost 0 bases; unmatched junction nucleotides: 20. This CDR3 is built from 19 residues. CDR1 is KGHSH and CDR2 is LQKENI in the germline V gene. CDR3 in DNA: TGTGCCACCTCTGGAGGCGGTGGTCAGCGGGGGAGCTCCTACAATGAGCAGTTCTTC. The encoded protein is CATSGGGGQRGSSYNEQFF.

V usage is TRBV6-4 and J usage is TRBJ2-1; 7 bases align to TRBD2. Germline lookup yields CDR1 MRHNA and CDR2 SNTAGT. V lost 4 bases to trimming and J lost 6 bases; unmatched junction nucleotides: 12. This CDR3 is 16 amino acids long. DNA for the CDR3: TGTGCCAGCAGTGTCGAAGCGGGGACCCTCCCCAATGAGCAGTTCTTC. It encodes CASSVEAGTLPNEQFF.

The rearrangement links TRBV19 to TRBJ2-3; 8 bases are a match to TRBD2. Germline CDR1 is LNHDA and CDR2 is SQIVND (reference sequence). The CDR3 runs to 13 residues. Germline trimming cut 6 bases from V and 4 bases from J; bases unmatched to any gene: 3. In DNA form, the CDR3 reads TGTGCCAGTAGAGGACTAGCCTCAGATACGCAGTATTTT. Translated, it gives CASRGLASDTQYF. The full variable domain, in which reference TRBV19 and TRBJ2-3 provide the parts outside the CDR3, is DGGITQSPKYLFRKEGQNVTLSCEQNLNHDAMYWYRQDPGQGLRLIYYSQIVNDFQKGDIAEGYSVSREKKESFPLTVTSAQKNPTAFYLCASRGLASDTQYFGPGTRLTVL.

V is TRBV27 and J is TRBJ2-1, with D possibly TRBD2 on 5 matching bases. Trimming took 4 bases from V and 9 from J, leaving 10 bases between them. The CDR3 has 12 residues. Per the germline V gene, CDR1 is MNHEY and CDR2 is SMNVEV (reference sequence). The CDR3 region has the DNA TGTGCCAGCAGTTGGGCGGGCGGTGAGCAGTTCTTC. It is translated as CASSWAGGEQFF.

V and J are TRBV12-5 and TRBJ2-1; 9 positions agree with TRBD1. The CDR3 has 14 residues. Germline V lookup: CDR1 LGHNT, CDR2 FRNRAP. Trimming took 6 bases from V and 5 from J; bases not matched to a gene: 5. CDR3 protein: CASGGQGSHNEQFF. CDR3 bases: TGTGCTAGTGGAGGACAGGGGAGCCACAATGAGCAGTTCTTC.

This clone was recorded once. This CDR3 is also generated by other DNA sequences in the sample. The chain uses TRBV7-9 and TRBJ1-4, with 8 bases that match TRBD1. V shed 5 bases and J 3 bases; nucleotides not matched to a gene: 2. The germline CDR1 and CDR2 sequences are SEHNR and FQNEAQ (reference sequence). This CDR3 has 14 residues. CDR3 in amino acids: CASSLGQANEKLFF. CDR3 nucleotides: TGTGCCAGCAGCCTGGGACAGGCTAATGAAAAACTGTTTTTT.

The chain combines TRBV24-1 with TRBJ2-1; 7 bases line up with TRBD2. This CDR3 has 17 residues. The junction had 13 bases not matched to a gene; V was cut back by 2 bases and J by 7 bases. Germline lookup yields CDR1 KGHDR and CDR2 SFDVKD. CDR3 DNA sequence: TGTGCCACCAGTGATTCTGGGTGGGAGGGCGTTGGGAATGAGCAGTTCTTC. Its protein product is CATSDSGWEGVGNEQFF.

This sequence joins TRBV30 and TRBJ2-1; unclear D gene. Trimming left V 2 bases short and J 11 bases short, with 16 bases between. Germline V lookup: CDR1 GTSNPN, CDR2 SVGIG (reference sequence). The CDR3 loop spans 13 amino acids. CDR3 sequence: CAWSPGLRFQQFF. In nucleotides, the CDR3 is TGTGCCTGGAGTCCCGGGTTGCGCTTCCAGCAGTTCTTC.

The rearrangement joins TRBV5-1 to TRBJ1-1; D is perhaps TRBD1 (6 bases). Trimming cost V 0 bases and J 3 bases, with 15 bases left between them. CDR1 and CDR2 (germline): SGHRS, YFSETQ. This CDR3 contains 16 residues. CDR3 region: CASSLGSGVGDTEAFF. As DNA, the CDR3 is TGCGCCAGCAGCTTGGGATCAGGGGTGGGAGACACTGAAGCTTTCTTT.

The chain uses TRBV6-2 or TRBV6-3 and TRBJ2-1; D is unresolved. Germline V gives CDR1 MNHEY, CDR2 SVGEGT. Trimming cost V 5 bases and J 6 bases, with 8 bases left between them. This CDR3 is 12 amino acids long. In nucleotides, the CDR3 is TGTGCCAGCAGTCGACTGCTCAATGAGCAGTTCTTC. Protein product: CASSRLLNEQFF.

This chain connects TRBV30 to TRBJ1-5; no clear D. With 0 bases removed from V and 3 bases from J, the gap between germline ends came to 6 bases. Germline loops: CDR1 GTSNPN, CDR2 SVGIG (reference sequence). The CDR3 extends over 13 amino acids. CDR3 DNA sequence: TGTGCCTGGAGTGTTCTTCCCAATCAGCCCCAGCATTTT. This codes for CAWSVLPNQPQHF.

The chain is built from TRBV6-5 and TRBJ1-2; D may be TRBD1 (5 bases). Germline values: CDR1 MNHEY, CDR2 SVGAGI. The CDR3 spans 14 residues. V dropped 0 bases and J dropped 8 bases, with 13 bases sitting between them. Written as DNA, the CDR3 is TGTGCCAGCAGTTACTCGTTAGGGGCGCGAGGCTACACCTTC. Its protein product is CASSYSLGARGYTF.

The V gene is TRBV10-3, the J gene TRBJ2-3, with unresolved D. This CDR3 region has 14 residues. Germline CDR1 ENHRY, CDR2 SYGVKD. V shed 3 bases and J shed 5 bases, with 12 bases lying between them. The CDR3 protein is CAISDPPLVDTQYF. The CDR3 region has the DNA TGTGCCATCAGTGACCCGCCCCTAGTAGATACGCAGTATTTT.

This rearrangement joins TRBV7-8 to TRBJ1-5; D uncertain. CDR3 size: 13 residues. Germline V lookup: CDR1 SGHVS, CDR2 FQNEAQ. Trimming pared 6 bases from V and 0 bases from J, leaving 6 bases between. CDR3: CASSLDSNQPQHF. The CDR3 nucleotides read TGTGCCAGCAGTCTAGATAGCAATCAGCCCCAGCATTTT.

The V and J genes are TRBV30 and TRBJ2-1, with D possibly TRBD2 on 6 matching bases. The ends were cut back, 2 bases at V and 7 bases at J, with 18 bases in the middle. CDR1 and CDR2 (germline): GTSNPN, SVGIG (reference sequence). This CDR3 is built from 15 residues. The chain's CDR3 is CAWSSLAPLGNEQFF. CDR3 DNA: TGTGCCTGGAGTTCTCTAGCGCCCCTCGGTAATGAGCAGTTCTTC.

This chain uses TRBV19 with TRBJ1-5; D is uncertain. The CDR3 has 14 residues. Germline V gene lookup returns CDR1 LNHDA and CDR2 SQIVND (reference sequence). Trimming cost V 3 bases and J 3 bases, with 9 bases left between them. The CDR3 sequence is CASSIRRPNQPQHF. The CDR3 region has the DNA TGTGCCAGTAGTATCCGCAGGCCCAATCAGCCCCAGCATTTT.

This clone was recorded once. The chain combines TRBV19 with TRBJ1-3; D perhaps matches TRBD1 (5 bases). V lost 9 bases and J 2 bases, leaving 14 bases between the germline ends. This CDR3 is built from 14 residues. CDR1 is LNHDA and CDR2 is SQIVND in the germline V gene (reference sequence). The CDR3 region is CASTPGVAGNTIYF. Here the CDR3 DNA reads TGTGCCAGCACCCCGGGGGTGGCTGGAAACACCATATATTTT.